This T cell receptor beta chain was sequenced in a study of vaccination and CD4 T cells after COVID-19 (dated by TCRdb to between 2021 and 2023). Turning to the overall study: The convalescent cohort included six males and four females, with two Hispanic individuals, seven Caucasians, two Asians and one multiracial person. Participants got two doses of the Pfizer-BioNTech BNT162b2 vaccine (n=8) or two doses of the Moderna mRNA-1273 vaccine (n=2). Post-COVID blood samples from convalescent patients were collected a median of approximately 93 days after diagnosis, with a range of about 30 to 170 days. The time from the second vaccine dose to post-vaccine blood sampling had a median of roughly 70 days and ranged from about 14 to 241 days. For stimulating the cultures, overlapping spike peptide pools were used, derived from SARS-CoV-2 as well as from the common cold coronaviruses HCoV-NL63, HCoV-OC43 and HCoV-229E. Control cultures used a CEFX viral epitope pool as positive control, an HIV-1 Nef peptide pool as negative control, or no peptide. In around nine COVID-19 convalescent patients and 4 infection-naive healthy vaccine recipients, the spike-specific CD4+ TCR repertoire before mRNA vaccination was compared with the repertoire after mRNA vaccination. Memory CD4+ T cell crossreactivity between SARS-CoV-2 and common cold coronavirus spike proteins was assessed at the TCR clonotype level in an earlier paper using these donors.

Per the publication, the treatment or condition label means: approximately nine-day PBMC culture with coronavirus spike peptide pools or control peptides (ViraFEST assay). CD4+ T cells from unexposed donors were collected before the COVID-19 pandemic (2011-2018). The study used the ViraFEST assay, which expanded antigen-specific T cells with peptide pools and then identified expanded clonotypes by TCR sequencing. Each well held 2.2 million or so PBMCs cultured in IMDM containing about 5% human AB serum and about 10 IU/ml IL-2, with around 9.2 ug/ml peptide pools added. Half of the culture medium was replaced with fresh IL-2-containing medium on days 3 and 7. Once the cells had been in culture for about 10 days, the EasySep CD4+ T cell isolation kit was used to isolate CD4+ T cells by negative selection. Unexposed donor CD4+ T cells were tested for reactivity to SARS-CoV-2 S and N and four common cold coronavirus spike pools, as cell number allowed. Ficoll-Paque Plus gradient centrifugation was used to isolate PBMCs from whole blood, and the isolated PBMCs were then either used fresh or cryopreserved at -140C. Each culture condition was generally run in triplicate wells. Leukapheresis product for the unexposed donors was purchased commercially.

To prepare the library, PCR was applied. At the Johns Hopkins FTIC core, DNA from the cultured CD4+ T cells underwent TCR sequencing with the Oncomine TCR Beta short-read assay. The QIAamp micro DNA kit was used to extract genomic DNA from the cultured CD4+ T cells. Oncomine TCR Beta libraries from cultured CD4+ T cells were pooled using unique dual indexes and sequenced on an Illumina iSeq 100. In the authors' own workflow: Non-productive sequences were removed, and CDR3s not starting with C, not ending with F or W, or shorter than 7 amino acids were discarded. The MANAFEST web application was used to identify antigen-specific clonotypes by comparing peptide-stimulated wells against reference wells and other culture wells. Positive clones required FDR below 0.05, an odds ratio above 5, and productive frequency above 0.1% in at least two of three replicate wells. A clonotype was classed as cross-reactive if the clonotype showed significant expansion both in SARS-CoV-2 spike wells and in at least one common cold coronavirus spike condition. Similarity between CDR3 sequences was evaluated in R version 3.6.1 using Levenshtein distances (stringdist) and unrooted phylogenetic trees (ape). Using fastp at Q25 and MiXCR, TCRdb reprocessed the public reads and kept productive beta chains. Each CDR3 protein gets just one entry, which takes the most common genes and DNA from the rows behind it. For this entry, the V and J calls and clone size follow TCRdb and not the study's own pipeline. The sample table holds about 7,000 distinct CDR3 sequences, of which 30% to 45% were seen once. Of the sample, around a fifth falls within the top ten clones.

The full study reports these points: Among the post-vaccine SARS-CoV-2-reactive clones in convalescent patients, a median around 85% showed up only after vaccination, which suggests vaccine-specific priming. Although the median number of SARS-CoV-2-reactive clonotypes went up from fewer than 25 after infection to 35 to 40 after vaccination, the increase was not significant. Relatively few convalescent patients were included in the study, and early timepoints after natural infection were not analyzed. Nearly all vaccine-specific clones in convalescent patients (304 of 307) were mono-reactive for SARS-CoV-2 spike rather than cross-reactive with common cold coronaviruses.

Remarks on this clonotype: This clone's antigen is unknown. Base qualities were left out, and no much larger clone turns up one base away.

Spanning cysteine to phenylalanine, the CDR3 consists of 14 amino acids. Only CDR3 DNA remains: 42 bases, in frame from the first base. The germline V gene sets CDR1 to ENHRY and CDR2 to SYGVKD. Cut back by 0 bases and 11 bases, the V and J ends lie 16 bases apart. Sequenced input: CD4+ T cells from blood, cultured in vitro. Recombination joined TRBV10-3 with TRBJ1-1; a tentative D match to TRBD1 spans 5 bases. The sequence came from a human donor in good health. The CDR3 reads CAISESGWEGSAFF. The sequenced DNA is TGTGCCATCAGTGAGTCGGGTTGGGAGGGGTCCGCTTTCTTT.